These 6 T cell receptor beta chains share one sample of origin, sequenced in a study of cytomegalovirus exposure and HLA in healthy donors. The primer mix had 60 Vbeta and 13 Jbeta primers. The assay was immunoSEQ multiplex PCR, and TCRdb's table has in-frame clones only and misses some. Of around 180,000 clones in the sample, 85% were seen once. Sequencing used PBMCs. The receptors were gathered from a boy younger than 10 in good health and CMV-seronegative.

This clone has just a few counts. The J gene is TRBJ1-5, the V gene TRBV7-6; a weak D match, TRBD1 (6 bases). There are 17 residues in the CDR3. Trimming removed 1 base at V and 0 bases at J, with 13 bases between. CDR1 is SGHVS, CDR2 FNYEAQ, per germline. The CDR3 here is CASSLDGRGSSNQPQHF. DNA of the CDR3: TGTGCCAGCAGCTTAGACGGCAGGGGATCTAGCAATCAGCCCCAGCATTTT. Supplemented by reference TRBV7-6 and TRBJ1-5, the full variable domain reads GAGVSQSPRYKVTKRGQDVALRCDPISGHVSLYWYRQALGQGPEFLTYFNYEAQQDKSGLPNDRFSAERPEGSISTLTIQRTEQRDSAMYRCASSLDGRGSSNQPQHFGDGTRLSIL.

The chain carries TRBV10-1 and TRBJ2-5; TRBD2 aligns across 11 bases. Matching the DNA end better, TRBJ2-7 makes the J call doubtful. CDR3 length: 16 amino acids. Germline-derived CDR1 and CDR2 are WNHNN and SYGVQD (reference sequence). The CDR3 is CASSKGLAVKNYEQYF. The CDR3 coding sequence is TGCGCCAGCAGTAAGGGACTAGCGGTGAAAAACTACGAGCAGTACTTC.

The rearrangement links TRBV7-2 to TRBJ1-2; D unresolved. V was clipped by 1 base and J by 2 bases, with 11 bases between them. The CDR3 is 15 residues long. Germline V CDR1 and CDR2: SGHTA, FQGNSA. CDR3 region: CASSLDPGTNYGYTF. Here the CDR3 DNA reads TGTGCCAGCAGCTTAGATCCGGGTACAAACTATGGCTACACCTTC.

The chain combines TRBV29-1 with TRBJ2-1; TRBD1 matches 8 bases. This CDR3 is 13 amino acids long. The J segment lost 0 bases and the V segment lost 7 bases, leaving 2 bases of the junction unmatched. The germline gives CDR1 SQVTM, CDR2 ANQGSEA. The CDR3 nucleotides read TGCAGCGCCACAGGGGGCTCCTACAATGAGCAGTTCTTC. Translating it yields CSATGGSYNEQFF.

V gene TRBV10-3 combines with J gene TRBJ1-2; 9 nucleotides align to TRBD1. There are 14 residues in the CDR3. V lost 4 bases and J lost 3; bases outside the gene matches: 3. CDR1 and CDR2 from the germline V gene are ENHRY and SYGVKD. CDR3 sequence (DNA): TGTGCCATCAGTGGACAGGGGGTCGACTATGGCTACACCTTC. Translation: CAISGQGVDYGYTF.

The chain employs TRBV7-9 and TRBJ2-7; 10 bases map to TRBD1. With 4 bases clipped from V and 5 bases from J, the junction kept 2 bases outside the gene matches. Germline lookup yields CDR1 SEHNR and CDR2 FQNEAQ (reference sequence). CDR3 length equals 13 residues. The CDR3 nucleotides read TGTGCCAGCAGCTCGACAGGGGGCAACGAGCAGTACTTC. This encodes CASSSTGGNEQYF.